Below, 14 T cell receptor beta chains from the same sample are listed, as sequenced in a study of patients and donors after allogeneic stem cell transplantation. One entry per CDR3 protein, called by TCRdb with MiXCR from the RT-PCR reads. The data contain tens of thousands of distinct CDR3 sequences, 6.8% of them singletons. The sample taken for sequencing was blood, either unsorted or a sorted T cell fraction (not recorded which). The receptors here all came from a human donor who was either an allogeneic HSCT recipient or a stem cell or donor lymphocyte infusion donor (not recorded which). It is not recorded whose cells these are; they may come from a transplant donor.

The sample holds a few counts of this clonotype. The chain joins TRBV4-3 to TRBJ2-1, with TRBD2 matching over 12 bases. With 1 base clipped from V and 12 bases from J, the junction kept 7 bases outside the gene matches. The CDR3 length is 15 residues. Germline V CDR1 and CDR2: LGHNA, YSLEER. The CDR3 is CASSQGLAGEQGQFF. The CDR3 DNA is TGCGCCAGCAGCCAAGGACTAGCGGGAGAACAGGGGCAGTTCTTC.

The rearrangement links TRBV25-1 to TRBJ2-3; D not resolved. Trimming removed 5 bases from V and 6 bases from J, with 6 bases in between. CDR3 length: 11 amino acids. Germline lookup yields CDR1 MGHDK and CDR2 SYGVNS. The CDR3: CASSSWDTQYF. The CDR3, as DNA: TGTGCCAGCAGTTCCTGGGATACGCAGTATTTT.

The sample holds many counts of this clonotype. V usage is TRBV25-1 and J usage is TRBJ2-7; D not resolved. V was trimmed by 6 bases and J by 4 bases, leaving 7 bases between them. The germline V gene has CDR1 MGHDK and CDR2 SYGVNS. The length of the CDR3 is 11 residues. CDR3 DNA: TGTGCCAGCAGCCTGATTTACGAGCAGTACTTC. It translates to CASSLIYEQYF.

In this sample, this clonotype turned up many times. The V gene is TRBV5-1, the J gene TRBJ2-1; maybe TRBD2 (5 bases). The V end was cut by 2 bases, the J end by 4 bases, with 10 bases between. This CDR3 region has 14 residues. Per germline, CDR1 SGHRS and CDR2 YFSETQ. Here the CDR3 reads CASSLGLAYNEQFF. CDR3 bases: TGCGCCAGCAGCTTAGGACTGGCTTACAATGAGCAGTTCTTC.

V and J are TRBV20-1 and TRBJ2-7; D may be TRBD2 (5 bases). Germline CDR1 reads DFQATT; CDR2 reads SNEGSKA (reference sequence). This CDR3 comprises 11 residues. The ends were cut back, 3 bases at V and 2 bases at J, with 5 bases in the middle. CDR3 bases: TGCAGTGCTAGCGGGGCCTACGAGCAGTACTTC. This gives the protein CSASGAYEQYF.

This clonotype was recorded at least ten times. The gene calls are TRBV6-6 and TRBJ1-2; no clear D gene. The CDR3 totals 14 residues. CDR1 is MNHNY and CDR2 is SVGAGI in the germline V gene (reference sequence). Deletions cut 1 base from V and 0 bases from J, with 6 bases between. This CDR3 is CASSYYSSNYGYTF. Here the CDR3 DNA reads TGTGCCAGCAGTTACTACAGCTCTAACTATGGCTACACCTTC.

This clonotype was found a few times. This chain connects TRBV6-5 to TRBJ1-4; TRBD1 might be the D (6 bases). The V gene lost 0 bases and the J gene lost 3 bases, with 11 bases spanning the gap. This CDR3 spans 16 amino acids. Germline loops: CDR1 MNHEY, CDR2 SVGAGI. CDR3 in DNA: TGTGCCAGCAGTTACTCGATGAGGGGGGCTAATGAAAAACTGTTTTTT. Protein product: CASSYSMRGANEKLFF.

By share of the sample, this clonotype is medium-sized. The J gene is TRBJ1-3, the V gene TRBV12-3 or TRBV12-4; possibly TRBD1 for D (5 bases). V was trimmed by 6 bases and J by 0 bases, leaving 12 bases between them. This CDR3 region has 15 residues. Here the CDR3 reads CASRRDGHSGNTIYF. DNA of the CDR3: TGTGCCAGCAGGAGGGATGGACACTCTGGAAACACCATATATTTT.

The sample holds many counts of this clonotype. V usage is TRBV19 and J usage is TRBJ2-3; TRBD1 agrees at 8 bases. V trimming: 3 bases; J trimming: 4 bases; junction bases outside the gene matches: 3. CDR1 is LNHDA, CDR2 SQIVND, per germline (reference sequence). This CDR3 is 14 amino acids long. CDR3 residues: CASSIGQGPDTQYF. The CDR3, as DNA: TGTGCCAGTAGTATTGGACAGGGCCCAGATACGCAGTATTTT.

This chain links TRBV2 with TRBJ2-1; no firm D call. The germline V gene encodes CDR1 SNHLY and CDR2 FYNNEI. The CDR3 totals 11 residues. V was pared by 7 bases and J by 9 bases, with 10 bases between. The CDR3 coding sequence is TGTGCCAGCACCGTAGGACCTGAGCAGTTCTTC. Translation: CASTVGPEQFF.

In its sample, this clonotype was seen many times. This chain uses TRBV20-1 with TRBJ1-4; D ambiguous. The V end was cut by 3 bases, the J end by 8 bases, with 7 bases between. Germline CDR1 reads DFQATT; CDR2 reads SNEGSKA (reference sequence). The CDR3 is made up of 11 amino acids. CDR3 region: CSASTVEKLFF. In nucleotides, the CDR3 is TGCAGTGCTAGCACAGTCGAAAAACTGTTTTTT.

The chain employs TRBV7-9 and TRBJ2-1; 12 bases fit TRBD2. The CDR3 runs to 15 residues. The junction had 3 bases not matched to a gene; V was cut back by 2 bases and J by 7 bases. The germline gives CDR1 SEHNR, CDR2 FQNEAQ (reference sequence). The CDR3 DNA follows: TGTGCCAGCAGCTTACTAGCGGGAGGGGGTAATGAGCAGTTCTTC. Protein product: CASSLLAGGGNEQFF. Combining the CDR3 with reference TRBV7-9 and TRBJ2-1 gives the whole variable domain DTGVSQNPRHKITKRGQNVTFRCDPISEHNRLYWYRQTLGQGPEFLTYFQNEAQLEKSRLLSDRFSAERPKGSFSTLEIQRTEQGDSAMYLCASSLLAGGGNEQFFGPGTRLTVL.

This clonotype showed up many times. V gene TRBV18 combines with J gene TRBJ2-1; TRBD2 agrees at 8 bases. CDR1 and CDR2 from the germline V gene are KGHSH and LQKENI. J lost 4 bases, V lost 6 bases, and 8 bases had no gene match. The CDR3 is made up of 15 amino acids. CDR3 sequence (DNA): TGTGCCAGCTCCATATCCTTAGCGGGGTACAATGAGCAGTTCTTC. Its translation is CASSISLAGYNEQFF.

This sequence joins TRBV20-1 and TRBJ2-7; TRBD2 matches at 14 bases. The CDR3 totals 15 residues. Looked up from germline, CDR1 is DFQATT and CDR2 is SNEGSKA (reference sequence). Trimming removed 6 bases from V and 4 bases from J; junction bases left unmatched: 8. CDR3 in amino acids: CSARTSGRLQYEQYF. In DNA form, the CDR3 reads TGCAGTGCAAGGACTAGCGGGAGGTTGCAGTACGAGCAGTACTTC.